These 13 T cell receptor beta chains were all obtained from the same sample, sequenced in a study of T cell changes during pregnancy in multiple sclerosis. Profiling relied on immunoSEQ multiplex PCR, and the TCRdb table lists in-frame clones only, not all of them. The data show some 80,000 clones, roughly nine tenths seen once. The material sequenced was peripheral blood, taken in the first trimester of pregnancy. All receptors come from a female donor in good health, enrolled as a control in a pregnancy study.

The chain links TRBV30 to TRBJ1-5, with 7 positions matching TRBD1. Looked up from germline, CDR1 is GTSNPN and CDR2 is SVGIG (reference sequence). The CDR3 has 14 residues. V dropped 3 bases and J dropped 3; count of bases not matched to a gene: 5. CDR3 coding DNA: TGTGCCTGGAGCGGGACAGCGAACAATCAGCCCCAGCATTTT. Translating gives CAWSGTANNQPQHF.

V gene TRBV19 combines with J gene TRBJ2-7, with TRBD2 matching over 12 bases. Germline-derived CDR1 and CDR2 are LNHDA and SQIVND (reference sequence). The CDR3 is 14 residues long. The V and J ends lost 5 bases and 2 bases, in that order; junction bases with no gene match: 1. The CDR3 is CASSSSGRAYEQYF. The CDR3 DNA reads TGTGCCAGTAGTTCTAGCGGGAGGGCCTACGAGCAGTACTTC.

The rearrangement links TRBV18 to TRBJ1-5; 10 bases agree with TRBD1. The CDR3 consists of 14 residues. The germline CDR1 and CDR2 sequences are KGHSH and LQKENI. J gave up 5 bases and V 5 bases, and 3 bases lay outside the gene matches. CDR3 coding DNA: TGTGCCAGCTCAGGGACAGGGGAATATCAGCCCCAGCATTTT. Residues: CASSGTGEYQPQHF.

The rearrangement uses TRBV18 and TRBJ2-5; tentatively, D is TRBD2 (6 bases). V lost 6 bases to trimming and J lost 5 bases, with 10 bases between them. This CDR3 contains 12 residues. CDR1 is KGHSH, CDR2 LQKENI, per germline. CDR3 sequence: CASSPGGETQYF. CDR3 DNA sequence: TGTGCCAGCTCCCCCGGAGGGGAGACCCAGTACTTC.

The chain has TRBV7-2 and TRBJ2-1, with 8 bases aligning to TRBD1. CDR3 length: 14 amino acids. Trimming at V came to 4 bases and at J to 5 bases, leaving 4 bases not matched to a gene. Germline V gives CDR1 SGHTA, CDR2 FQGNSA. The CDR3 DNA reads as TGTGCCAGCAGCTACCAGACAGGGGACAATGAGCAGTTCTTC. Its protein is CASSYQTGDNEQFF. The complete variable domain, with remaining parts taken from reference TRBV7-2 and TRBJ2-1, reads GAGVSQSPSNKVTEKGKDVELRCDPISGHTALYWYRQSLGQGLEFLIYFQGNSAPDKSGLPSDRFSAERTGGSVSTLTIQRTQQEDSAVYLCASSYQTGDNEQFFGPGTRLTVL.

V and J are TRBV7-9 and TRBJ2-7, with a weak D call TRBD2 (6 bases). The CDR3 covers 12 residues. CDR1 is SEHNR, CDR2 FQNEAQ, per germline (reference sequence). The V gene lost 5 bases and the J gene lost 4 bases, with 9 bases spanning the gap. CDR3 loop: CASSPRGYEQYF. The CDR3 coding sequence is TGTGCCAGCAGCCCGCGGGGTTACGAGCAGTACTTC.

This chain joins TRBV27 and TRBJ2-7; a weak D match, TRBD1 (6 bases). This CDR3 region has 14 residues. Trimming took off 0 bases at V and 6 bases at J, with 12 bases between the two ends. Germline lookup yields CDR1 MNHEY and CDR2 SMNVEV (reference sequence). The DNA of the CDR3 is TGTGCCAGCAGTTTATCCCACAGGGCCCCCGAGCAGTACTTC. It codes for CASSLSHRAPEQYF.

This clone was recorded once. The CDR3 sequence: CASSGIGGAGYTF. In nucleotides, the CDR3 is TGTGCCAGCAGTGGTATAGGGGGCGCGGGCTACACCTTC. V gene TRBV6-1 combines with J gene TRBJ1-2; 7 positions match TRBD1. Per germline, CDR1 MNHNS and CDR2 SASEGT. The CDR3 sequence is 13 residues long. V dropped 4 bases and J dropped 8; count of bases not matched to a gene: 7.

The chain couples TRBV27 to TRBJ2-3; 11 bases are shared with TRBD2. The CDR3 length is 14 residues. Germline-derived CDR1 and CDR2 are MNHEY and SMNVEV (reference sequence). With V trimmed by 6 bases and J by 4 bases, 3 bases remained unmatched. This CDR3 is CASSLAGGADTQYF. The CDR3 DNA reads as TGTGCCAGCAGCTTAGCGGGGGGGGCAGATACGCAGTATTTT.

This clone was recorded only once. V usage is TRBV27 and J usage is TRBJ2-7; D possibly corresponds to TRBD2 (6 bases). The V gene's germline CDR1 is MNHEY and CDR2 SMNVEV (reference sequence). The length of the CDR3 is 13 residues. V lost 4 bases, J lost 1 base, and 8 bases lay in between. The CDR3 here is CASSWGRSYEQYF. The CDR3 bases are TGTGCCAGCAGTTGGGGGAGGTCCTACGAGCAGTACTTC.

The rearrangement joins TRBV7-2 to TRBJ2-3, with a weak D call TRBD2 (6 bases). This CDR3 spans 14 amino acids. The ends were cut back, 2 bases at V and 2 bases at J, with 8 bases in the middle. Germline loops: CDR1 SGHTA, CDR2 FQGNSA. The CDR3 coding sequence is TGTGCCAGCAGCTTACTAGCGAACACAGATACGCAGTATTTT. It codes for CASSLLANTDTQYF.

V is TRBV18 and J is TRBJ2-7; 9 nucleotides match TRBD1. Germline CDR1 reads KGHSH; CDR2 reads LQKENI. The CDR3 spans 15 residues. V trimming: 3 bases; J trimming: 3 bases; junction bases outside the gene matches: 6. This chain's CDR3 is CASSPDGQGLYEQYF. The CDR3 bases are TGTGCCAGCTCACCTGACGGACAGGGGCTCTACGAGCAGTACTTC.

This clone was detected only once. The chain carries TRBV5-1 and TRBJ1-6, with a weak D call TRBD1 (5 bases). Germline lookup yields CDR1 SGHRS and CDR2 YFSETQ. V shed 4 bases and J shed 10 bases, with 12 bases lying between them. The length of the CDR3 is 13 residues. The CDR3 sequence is CASSGTGDSPLHF. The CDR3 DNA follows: TGCGCCAGCAGCGGGACTGGGGACTCACCCCTCCACTTT.